This T cell receptor (beta chain) is from a study of beta chain features in type 1 diabetes. Whole-study context: Researchers looked at some 99 million sorted cells across all samples.

Findings of the study overall: Patients with Type 1 diabetes showed moderately but significantly shorter TCRB CDR3s in all four CD4+ subsets.

Isolated RNA was reverse transcribed in full, so expressed TCRB transcripts were sequenced. Only in-frame clones appear in the TCRdb table, and some are missing; sequencing was by immunoSEQ multiplex PCR. In the table there are around 600,000 clones, about an eighth of which are singletons. On this clone: The antigen is unknown.

The TCR comes from a man aged 25-45 years with type 1 diabetes. Input material: naive CD4+ T cells from blood.

The CDR3 loop reads CASSLQDRTYEQYF. In DNA, the CDR3 is TGCGCCAGCAGCTTGCAGGACCGAACCTACGAGCAGTACTTC. The chain links TRBV5-1 to TRBJ2-7; D gene ambiguous. Germline assignment: CDR1 SGHRS and CDR2 YFSETQ. This CDR3 comprises 14 residues. Trimming removed 1 base at V and 2 bases at J, with 10 bases between.